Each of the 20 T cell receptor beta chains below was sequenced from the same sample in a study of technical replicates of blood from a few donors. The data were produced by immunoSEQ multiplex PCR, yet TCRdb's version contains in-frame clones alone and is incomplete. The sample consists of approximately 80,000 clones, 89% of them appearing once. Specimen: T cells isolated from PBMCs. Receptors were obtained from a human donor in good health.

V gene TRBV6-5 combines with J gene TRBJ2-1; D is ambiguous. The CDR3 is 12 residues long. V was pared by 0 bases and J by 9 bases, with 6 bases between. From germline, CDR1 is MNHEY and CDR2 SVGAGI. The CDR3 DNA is TGTGCCAGCAGTTACTCTAGAGGTGAGCAGTTCTTC. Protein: CASSYSRGEQFF.

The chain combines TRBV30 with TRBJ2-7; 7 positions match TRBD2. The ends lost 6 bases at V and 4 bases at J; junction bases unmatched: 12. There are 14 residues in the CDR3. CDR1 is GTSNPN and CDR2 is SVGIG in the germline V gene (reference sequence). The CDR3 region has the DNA TGTGCCTGCCTTTGGGATAGGGAGGGGTACGAGCAGTACTTC. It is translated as CACLWDREGYEQYF.

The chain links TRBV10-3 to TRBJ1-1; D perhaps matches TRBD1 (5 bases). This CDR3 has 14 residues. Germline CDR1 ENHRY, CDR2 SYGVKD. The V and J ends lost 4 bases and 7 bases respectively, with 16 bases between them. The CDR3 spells CAISGSQGNGEAFF. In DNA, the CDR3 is TGTGCCATCAGTGGGAGCCAGGGTAATGGTGAAGCTTTCTTT.

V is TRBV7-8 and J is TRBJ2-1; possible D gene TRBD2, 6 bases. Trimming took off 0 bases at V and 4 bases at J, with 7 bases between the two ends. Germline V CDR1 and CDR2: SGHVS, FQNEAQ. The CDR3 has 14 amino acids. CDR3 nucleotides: TGTGCCAGCAGCTTAGCGGGAGGTTACAATGAGCAGTTCTTC. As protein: CASSLAGGYNEQFF.

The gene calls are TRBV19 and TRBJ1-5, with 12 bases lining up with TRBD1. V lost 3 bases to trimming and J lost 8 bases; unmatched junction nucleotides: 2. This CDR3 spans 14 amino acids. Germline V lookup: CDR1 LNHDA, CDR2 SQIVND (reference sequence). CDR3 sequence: CASSIGTGGEPQHF. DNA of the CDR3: TGTGCCAGTAGTATTGGGACAGGGGGCGAGCCCCAGCATTTT.

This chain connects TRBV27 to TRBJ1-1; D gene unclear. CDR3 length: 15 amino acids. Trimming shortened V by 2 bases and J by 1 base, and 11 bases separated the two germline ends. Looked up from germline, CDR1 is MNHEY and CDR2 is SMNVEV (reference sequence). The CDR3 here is CASSLRGLGNTEAFF. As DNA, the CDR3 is TGTGCCAGCAGTTTACGAGGGTTGGGGAACACTGAAGCTTTCTTT.

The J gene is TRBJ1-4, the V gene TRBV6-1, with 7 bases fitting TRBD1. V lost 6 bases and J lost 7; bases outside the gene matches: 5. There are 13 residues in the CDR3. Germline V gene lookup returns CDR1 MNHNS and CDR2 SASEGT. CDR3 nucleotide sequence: TGTGCCAGCAGGACAGGGTCAGGTGAAAAACTGTTTTTT. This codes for CASRTGSGEKLFF.

The CDR3, as DNA: TGTGCCAGCAGTTACCAGGGCTTAACTAATGAAAAACTGTTTTTT. This sequence encodes CASSYQGLTNEKLFF. This chain links TRBV6-5 with TRBJ1-4; perhaps TRBD1 as D (5 bases). Trimming took 2 bases from V and 1 from J, leaving 8 bases between them. The CDR3 is 15 amino acids. Per germline, CDR1 MNHEY and CDR2 SVGAGI.

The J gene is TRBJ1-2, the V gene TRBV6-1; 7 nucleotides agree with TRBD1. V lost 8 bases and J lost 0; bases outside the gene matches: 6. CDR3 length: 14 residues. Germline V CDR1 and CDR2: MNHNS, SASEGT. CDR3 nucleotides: TGTGCCAGCTGTCGGACAGGTGCTAACTATGGCTACACCTTC. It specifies CASCRTGANYGYTF.

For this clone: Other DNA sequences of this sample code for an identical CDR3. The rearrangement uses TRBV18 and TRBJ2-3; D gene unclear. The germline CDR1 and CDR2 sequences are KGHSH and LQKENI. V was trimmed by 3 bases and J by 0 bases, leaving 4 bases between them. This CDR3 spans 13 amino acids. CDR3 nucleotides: TGTGCCAGCTCACCTCCAAGCACAGATACGCAGTATTTT. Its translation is CASSPPSTDTQYF.

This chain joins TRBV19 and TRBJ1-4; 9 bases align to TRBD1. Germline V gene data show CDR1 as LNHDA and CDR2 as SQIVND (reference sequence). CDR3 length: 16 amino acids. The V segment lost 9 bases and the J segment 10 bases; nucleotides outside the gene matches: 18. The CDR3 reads CASAGTGRYLGGKLFF. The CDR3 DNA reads TGTGCCAGCGCCGGGACAGGGCGGTACCTGGGCGGAAAACTGTTTTTT. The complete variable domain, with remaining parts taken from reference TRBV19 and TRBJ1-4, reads DGGITQSPKYLFRKEGQNVTLSCEQNLNHDAMYWYRQDPGQGLRLIYYSQIVNDFQKGDIAEGYSVSREKKESFPLTVTSAQKNPTAFYLCASAGTGRYLGGKLFFGSGTQLSVL.

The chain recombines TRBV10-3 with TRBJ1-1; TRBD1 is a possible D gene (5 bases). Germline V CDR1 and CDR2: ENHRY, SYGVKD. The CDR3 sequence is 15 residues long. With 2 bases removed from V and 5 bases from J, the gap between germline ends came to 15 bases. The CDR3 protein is CAISELQGKGTEAFF. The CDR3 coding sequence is TGTGCCATCAGTGAGCTTCAGGGAAAGGGAACTGAAGCTTTCTTT.

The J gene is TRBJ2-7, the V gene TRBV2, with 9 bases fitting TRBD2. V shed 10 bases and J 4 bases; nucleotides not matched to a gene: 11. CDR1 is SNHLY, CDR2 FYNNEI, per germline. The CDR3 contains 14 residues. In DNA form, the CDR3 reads TGTGCCATCGCGGGAGGGGACAGTACATACGAGCAGTACTTC. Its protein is CAIAGGDSTYEQYF.

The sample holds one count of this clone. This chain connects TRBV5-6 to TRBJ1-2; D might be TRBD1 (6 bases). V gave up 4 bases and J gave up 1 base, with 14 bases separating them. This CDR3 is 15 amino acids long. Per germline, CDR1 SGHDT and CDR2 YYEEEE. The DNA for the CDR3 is TGTGCCAGCAGCCCAGAGACAGGAATTAACTATGGCTACACCTTC. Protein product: CASSPETGINYGYTF.

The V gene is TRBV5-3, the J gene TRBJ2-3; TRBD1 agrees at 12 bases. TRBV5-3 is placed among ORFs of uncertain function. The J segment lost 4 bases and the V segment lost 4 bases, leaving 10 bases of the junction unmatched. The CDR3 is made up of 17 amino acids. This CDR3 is CARSEGTGGFRADTQYF. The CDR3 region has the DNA TGTGCCAGAAGCGAGGGGACAGGGGGCTTTCGGGCAGATACGCAGTATTTT.

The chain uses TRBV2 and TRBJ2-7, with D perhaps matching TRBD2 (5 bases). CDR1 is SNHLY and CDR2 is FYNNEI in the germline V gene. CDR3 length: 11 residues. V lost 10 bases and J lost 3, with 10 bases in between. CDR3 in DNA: TGTGCCACCCGGGGTAGCTACGAGCAGTACTTC. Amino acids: CATRGSYEQYF.

The CDR3 loop is CASSQDPEDSDTSGEQYF. CDR3 bases: TGCGCCAGCAGCCAAGACCCCGAGGACAGCGATACTAGCGGTGAGCAGTACTTC. The chain recombines TRBV4-3 with TRBJ2-7, with 8 bases aligning to TRBD2. There are 18 residues in the CDR3. CDR1 and CDR2 from the germline V gene are LGHNA and YSLEER. With V trimmed by 0 bases and J by 7 bases, 17 bases remained unmatched.

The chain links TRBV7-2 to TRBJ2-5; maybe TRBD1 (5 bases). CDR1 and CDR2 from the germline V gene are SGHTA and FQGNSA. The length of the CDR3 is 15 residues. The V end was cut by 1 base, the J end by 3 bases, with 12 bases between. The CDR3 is CASSLVAGMEETQYF. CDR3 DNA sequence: TGTGCCAGCAGCTTAGTAGCAGGGATGGAAGAGACCCAGTACTTC.

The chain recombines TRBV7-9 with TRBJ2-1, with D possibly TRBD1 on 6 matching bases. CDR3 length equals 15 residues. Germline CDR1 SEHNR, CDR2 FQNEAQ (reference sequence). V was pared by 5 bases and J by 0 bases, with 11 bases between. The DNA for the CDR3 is TGTGCCAGCAGCGGACAGCTAAGCTCCTACAATGAGCAGTTCTTC. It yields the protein CASSGQLSSYNEQFF.

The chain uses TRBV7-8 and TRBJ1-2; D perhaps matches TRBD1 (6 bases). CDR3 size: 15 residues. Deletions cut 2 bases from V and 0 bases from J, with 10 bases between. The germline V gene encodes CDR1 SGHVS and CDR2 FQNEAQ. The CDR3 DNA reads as TGTGCCAGCAGCTTAAGGACAGAAGCTAACTATGGCTACACCTTC. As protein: CASSLRTEANYGYTF. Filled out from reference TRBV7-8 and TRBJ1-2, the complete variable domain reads GAGVSQSPRYKVAKRGQDVALRCDPISGHVSLFWYQQALGQGPEFLTYFQNEAQLDKSGLPSDRFFAERPEGSVSTLKIQRTQQEDSAVYLCASSLRTEANYGYTFGSGTRLTVV.